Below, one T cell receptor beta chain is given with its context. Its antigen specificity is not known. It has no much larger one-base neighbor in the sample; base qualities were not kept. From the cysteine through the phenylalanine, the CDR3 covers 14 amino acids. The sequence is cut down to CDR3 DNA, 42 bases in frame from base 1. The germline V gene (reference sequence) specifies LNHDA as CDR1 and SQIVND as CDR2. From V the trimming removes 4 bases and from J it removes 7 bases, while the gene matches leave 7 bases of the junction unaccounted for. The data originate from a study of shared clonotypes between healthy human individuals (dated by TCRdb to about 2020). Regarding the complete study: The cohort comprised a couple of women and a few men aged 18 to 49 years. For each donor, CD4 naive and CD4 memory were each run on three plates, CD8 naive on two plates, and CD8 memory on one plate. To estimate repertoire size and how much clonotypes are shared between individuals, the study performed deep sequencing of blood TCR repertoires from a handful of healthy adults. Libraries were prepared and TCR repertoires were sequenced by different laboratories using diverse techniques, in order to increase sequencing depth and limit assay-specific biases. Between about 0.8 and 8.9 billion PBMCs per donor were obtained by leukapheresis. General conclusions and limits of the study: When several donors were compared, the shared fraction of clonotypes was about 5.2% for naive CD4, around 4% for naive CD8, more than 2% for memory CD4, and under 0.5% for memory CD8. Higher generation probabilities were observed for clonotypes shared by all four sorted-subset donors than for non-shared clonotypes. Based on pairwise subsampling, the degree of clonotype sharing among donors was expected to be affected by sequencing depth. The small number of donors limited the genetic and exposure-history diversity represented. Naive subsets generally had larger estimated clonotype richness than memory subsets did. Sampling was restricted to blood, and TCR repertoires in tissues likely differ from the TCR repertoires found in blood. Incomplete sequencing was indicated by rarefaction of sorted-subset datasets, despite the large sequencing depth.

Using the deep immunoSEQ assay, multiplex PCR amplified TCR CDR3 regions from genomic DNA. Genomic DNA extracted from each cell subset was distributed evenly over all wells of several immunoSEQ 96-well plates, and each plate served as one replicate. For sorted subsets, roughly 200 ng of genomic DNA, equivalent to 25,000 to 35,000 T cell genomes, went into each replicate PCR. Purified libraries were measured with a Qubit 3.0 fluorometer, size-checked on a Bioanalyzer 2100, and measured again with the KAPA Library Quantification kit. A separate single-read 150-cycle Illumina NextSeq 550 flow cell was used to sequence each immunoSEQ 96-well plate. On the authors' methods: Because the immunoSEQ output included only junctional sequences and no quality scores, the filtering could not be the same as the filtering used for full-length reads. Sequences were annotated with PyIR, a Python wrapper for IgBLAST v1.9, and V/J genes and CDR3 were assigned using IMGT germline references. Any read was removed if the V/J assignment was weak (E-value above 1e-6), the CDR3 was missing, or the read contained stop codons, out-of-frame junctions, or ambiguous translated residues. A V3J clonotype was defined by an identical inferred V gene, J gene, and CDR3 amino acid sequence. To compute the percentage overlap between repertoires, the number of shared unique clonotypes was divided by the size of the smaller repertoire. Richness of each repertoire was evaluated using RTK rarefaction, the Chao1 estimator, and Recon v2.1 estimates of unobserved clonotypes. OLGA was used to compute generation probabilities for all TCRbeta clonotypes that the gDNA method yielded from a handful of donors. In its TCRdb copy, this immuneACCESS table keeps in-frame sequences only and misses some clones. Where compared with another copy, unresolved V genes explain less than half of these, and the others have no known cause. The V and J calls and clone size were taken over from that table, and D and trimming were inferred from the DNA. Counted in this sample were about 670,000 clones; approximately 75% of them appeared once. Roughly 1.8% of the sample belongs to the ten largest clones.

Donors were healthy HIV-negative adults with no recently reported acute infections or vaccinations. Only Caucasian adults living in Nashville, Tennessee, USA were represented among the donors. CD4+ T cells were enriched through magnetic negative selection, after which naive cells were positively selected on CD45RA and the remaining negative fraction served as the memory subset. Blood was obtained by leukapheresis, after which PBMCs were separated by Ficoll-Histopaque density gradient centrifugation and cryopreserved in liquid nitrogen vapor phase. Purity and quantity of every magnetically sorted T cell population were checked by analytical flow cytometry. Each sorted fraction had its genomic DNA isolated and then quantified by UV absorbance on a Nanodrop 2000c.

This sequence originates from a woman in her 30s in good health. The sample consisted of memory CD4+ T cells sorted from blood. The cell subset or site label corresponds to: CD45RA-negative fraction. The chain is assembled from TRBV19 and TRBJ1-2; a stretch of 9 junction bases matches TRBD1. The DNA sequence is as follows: TGTGCCAGTAGTACCGGGACAGGGCTTGGTGGCTACACCTTC. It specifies CASSTGTGLGGYTF.